These 5 T cell receptor beta chains were sequenced from one sample in a study of blood T cells in healthy people across ages. Through a sample-barcoded 5' primer and a J-beta primer mix, a second PCR was run for roughly 6 to 12 cycles. TCRdb reprocessed the 5' RACE reads with MiXCR, giving one entry per CDR3 protein. This repertoire shows roughly 1.5 million distinct CDR3 sequences, under 55% found once; its top ten account for more than 4%. The sample taken for sequencing was blood. All receptors derive from a woman between 18 and 29 years old in good health.

The chain is built from TRBV7-9 and TRBJ2-1; TRBD2 aligns across 9 bases. The CDR3 spans 18 residues. Germline trimming cut 3 bases from V and 2 bases from J; bases unmatched to any gene: 11. CDR1 SEHNR and CDR2 FQNEAQ come from the germline V gene (reference sequence). The CDR3 here is CASSLGFGTSTPYNEQFF. Here the CDR3 DNA reads TGTGCCAGCAGCTTGGGGTTTGGGACTAGCACCCCCTACAATGAGCAGTTCTTC.

This sequence joins TRBV6-1 and TRBJ2-1; D gene unclear. Germline V CDR1 and CDR2: MNHNS, SASEGT. Trimming removed 7 bases at V and 5 bases at J, with 9 bases between. This CDR3 comprises 12 residues. The DNA for the CDR3 is TGTGCCAGCACACTGACGGACAATGAGCAGTTCTTC. As protein: CASTLTDNEQFF.

The chain carries TRBV3-1 and TRBJ1-1, with a tentative D call TRBD1 (5 bases). The V gene lost 10 bases and the J gene lost 4 bases, with 16 bases spanning the gap. Germline loops: CDR1 LGHDT, CDR2 YNNKEL (reference sequence). This CDR3 has 13 residues. CDR3 bases: TGTGCCACGGGACGCGGGGGTTCCACTGAAGCTTTCTTT. As protein: CATGRGGSTEAFF. Filled out from reference TRBV3-1 and TRBJ1-1, the complete variable domain reads DTAVSQTPKYLVTQMGNDKSIKCEQNLGHDTMYWYKQDSKKFLKIMFSYNNKELIINETVPNRFSPKSPDKAHLNLHINSLELGDSAVYFCATGRGGSTEAFFGQGTRLTVV.

In this sample, this clonotype turned up a few times. The genes are TRBV4-3 and TRBJ2-2; TRBD2 might be the D (6 bases). Germline V gene data show CDR1 as LGHNA and CDR2 as YSLEER. CDR3 length: 18 residues. V was pared by 0 bases and J by 1 base, with 15 bases between. As DNA, the CDR3 is TGCGCCAGCAGCCAAGACTATCCAGCGGGTATGAACACCGGGGAGCTGTTTTTT. Amino acids: CASSQDYPAGMNTGELFF.

Concerning this clonotype itself: One base away lies a much larger clone, so this may be a sequencing read error. The J gene is TRBJ1-5, the V gene TRBV7-8; D is uncertain. CDR3 size: 14 residues. Germline V lookup: CDR1 SGHVS, CDR2 FQNEAQ. The V and J ends lost 8 bases and 4 bases respectively, with 15 bases between them. CDR3 residues: CASGMNSGNQPQHF. The CDR3, as DNA: TGTGCCAGCGGCATGAACAGCGGAAATCAGCCCCAGCATTTT.